These 27 T cell receptor beta chains were sequenced from one sample in a study of control samples from healthy donors and cancer patients. The table came from immunoSEQ multiplex PCR; TCRdb's copy has only in-frame clones and leaves some out. The data show roughly 120,000 clones, about 95% seen once. The sequenced sample consisted of blood. Every receptor here comes from a man in his thirties or forties in good health.

The rearrangement joins TRBV15 to TRBJ1-4; a weak D match, TRBD1 (5 bases). The CDR3 is made up of 15 amino acids. Trimming took 0 bases from V and 7 from J, leaving 12 bases between them. Germline values: CDR1 LNHNV, CDR2 YYDKDF (reference sequence). CDR3 protein: CATSRDRGWGEKLFF. The CDR3 DNA reads TGTGCCACCAGCAGAGATCGGGGGTGGGGTGAAAAACTGTTTTTT.

The chain is built from TRBV29-1 and TRBJ1-1; D might be TRBD1 (6 bases). The CDR3 spans 12 residues. CDR1 and CDR2 from the germline V gene are SQVTM and ANQGSEA. Deletions cut 4 bases from V and 5 bases from J, with 11 bases between. This chain's CDR3 is CSVGRGGTEAFF. The CDR3 DNA sequence: TGCAGCGTTGGCAGGGGAGGAACTGAAGCTTTCTTT.

The CDR3 sequence: CASSLWGAGDTQYF. As DNA, the CDR3 is TGTGCCAGCAGCTTATGGGGGGCTGGAGATACGCAGTATTTT. The V gene is TRBV13, the J gene TRBJ2-3, with D perhaps given as TRBD1 or TRBD2 (6 bases each). This CDR3 contains 14 residues. CDR1 is PRHDT, CDR2 FYEKMQ, per germline (reference sequence). The germline V and J ends were trimmed by 2 bases and 5 bases, with 11 bases remaining between them.

The rearrangement links TRBV27 to TRBJ1-5; D gene unclear. Trimming left V 0 bases short and J 3 bases short, with 6 bases between. Per the germline V gene, CDR1 is MNHEY and CDR2 is SMNVEV (reference sequence). The CDR3 has 14 residues. This CDR3 reads CASSLSGFNQPQHF. The CDR3 DNA reads as TGTGCCAGCAGTTTATCAGGCTTCAATCAGCCCCAGCATTTT.

V is TRBV7-3 and J is TRBJ2-1, with D perhaps TRBD2 (6 bases). The V and J ends lost 5 bases and 10 bases respectively, with 15 bases between them. The germline gives CDR1 SGHTA, CDR2 FQGTGA. The CDR3 spans 13 residues. The CDR3 here is CASSVRRADEQFF. In DNA form, the CDR3 reads TGTGCCAGCAGCGTAAGGAGGGCGGACGAGCAGTTCTTC.

This clone was counted a few times. The chain joins TRBV6-6 to TRBJ1-1, with D perhaps TRBD1 (6 bases). Germline values: CDR1 MNHNY, CDR2 SVGAGI (reference sequence). Trimming cost V 2 bases and J 0 bases, with 13 bases left between them. This CDR3 has 16 amino acids. The CDR3 loop is CASSYHTGSMNTEAFF. Written as DNA, the CDR3 is TGTGCCAGCAGTTACCACACAGGGAGCATGAACACTGAAGCTTTCTTT.

The V and J genes are TRBV4-1 and TRBJ1-1, with D perhaps matching TRBD1 (5 bases). CDR3 length equals 16 residues. Trimming cost V 3 bases and J 0 bases, with 14 bases left between them. Germline CDR1 MGHRA, CDR2 YSYEKL. CDR3 sequence reads: CASSHQGGAMNTEAFF. CDR3 coding DNA: TGCGCCAGCAGCCACCAGGGAGGGGCCATGAACACTGAAGCTTTCTTT.

This chain joins TRBV7-2 and TRBJ2-2; no reliable D call. The CDR3 is 11 residues long. From germline, CDR1 is SGHTA and CDR2 FQGNSA. The V end was cut by 2 bases, the J end by 7 bases, with 2 bases between. The CDR3, as DNA: TGTGCCAGCAGCTTAAACGGGGAGCTGTTTTTT. Protein product: CASSLNGELFF.

The chain uses TRBV4-1 and TRBJ1-2; D unresolved. Trimming shortened V by 3 bases and J by 8 bases, and 13 bases separated the two germline ends. The CDR3 sequence is 13 residues long. Per the germline V gene, CDR1 is MGHRA and CDR2 is YSYEKL. The CDR3 reads CASSHSARVGYTF. CDR3 bases: TGCGCCAGCAGCCACTCAGCAAGGGTCGGCTACACCTTC.

The chain combines TRBV7-9 with TRBJ2-2, with D maybe TRBD1 (7 bases). Germline V gene data show CDR1 as SEHNR and CDR2 as FQNEAQ (reference sequence). V was clipped by 3 bases and J by 7 bases, with 12 bases between them. The CDR3 spans 14 residues. In nucleotides, the CDR3 is TGTGCCAGCAGCTTCAGGGGGGAAGGCGGGGAGCTGTTTTTT. Translation gives CASSFRGEGGELFF. The full variable domain, in which reference TRBV7-9 and TRBJ2-2 provide the parts outside the CDR3, is DTGVSQNPRHKITKRGQNVTFRCDPISEHNRLYWYRQTLGQGPEFLTYFQNEAQLEKSRLLSDRFSAERPKGSFSTLEIQRTEQGDSAMYLCASSFRGEGGELFFGEGSRLTVL.

The CDR3 DNA reads TGTGCCAGCAGGCCGAATCCAGGGGCGACGGAGACCCAGTACTTC. Translating it yields CASRPNPGATETQYF. V usage is TRBV6-5 and J usage is TRBJ2-5; weak D call: TRBD1 (6 bases). Germline-derived CDR1 and CDR2 are MNHEY and SVGAGI. Trimming left V 6 bases short and J 5 bases short, with 19 bases between. The CDR3 has 15 residues.

This clone was detected once. This sequence joins TRBV3-1 (or the pseudogene TRBV3-2) and TRBJ2-7; 9 bases agree with TRBD1. There are 14 residues in the CDR3. Germline-derived CDR1 and CDR2 are LGHDT and YNNKEL (reference sequence). V was clipped by 5 bases and J by 6 bases; unmatched bases: 8. The CDR3 DNA is TGTGCCAGCAGCTCCGGGACAGGGCACTTCGAGCAGTACTTC. The encoded protein is CASSSGTGHFEQYF.

This chain joins TRBV28 and TRBJ1-6; TRBD1 is a possible D gene (5 bases). The CDR3 contains 13 residues. Germline V gene data show CDR1 as MDHEN and CDR2 as SYDVKM. Deletions cut 2 bases from V and 10 bases from J, with 9 bases between. CDR3 coding DNA: TGTGCCAGCAGTTTACAGGGAGGGTCACCCCTCCACTTT. Its translation: CASSLQGGSPLHF.

The chain combines TRBV5-4 with TRBJ2-2; D may be TRBD1 or TRBD2 (5 bases each). CDR1 and CDR2 (germline): SGHNT, YYREEE (reference sequence). V shed 0 bases and J shed 6 bases, with 9 bases lying between them. The CDR3 contains 14 residues. CDR3 residues: CASSLEGTAGELFF. In DNA form, the CDR3 reads TGTGCCAGCAGCTTGGAAGGGACGGCCGGGGAGCTGTTTTTT.

V usage is TRBV4-3 and J usage is TRBJ2-2, with D perhaps matching TRBD2 (6 bases). CDR3 length equals 18 residues. Per germline, CDR1 LGHNA and CDR2 YSLEER. V shed 3 bases and J shed 4 bases, with 21 bases lying between them. The CDR3 DNA follows: TGCGCCAGCAGCCACATAATTATGTTCGGGGGTATCACCGGGGAGCTGTTTTTT. Its protein is CASSHIIMFGGITGELFF.

The CDR3, as DNA: TGTGCCAGCAGCCTCCGGACTAGCCATGATCAGTTCTTC. This sequence encodes CASSLRTSHDQFF. The chain joins TRBV21-1 to TRBJ2-1; TRBD2, the D gene given by the table, was not confirmed from the DNA. TRBV21-1 is a known pseudogene. The CDR3 has 13 amino acids.

The gene calls are TRBV19 and TRBJ2-1, with 8 bases matching TRBD2. Germline CDR1 is LNHDA and CDR2 is SQIVND (reference sequence). After removal of 1 base from V and 4 bases from J, the junction contained 3 bases not matched to a gene. This CDR3 contains 15 residues. CDR3 protein: CASSIVGGGYNEQFF. The CDR3 nucleotides are TGTGCCAGTAGTATAGTCGGGGGGGGTTACAATGAGCAGTTCTTC.

The gene calls are TRBV30 and TRBJ2-5; D is ambiguous. V was pared by 1 base and J by 4 bases, with 10 bases between. This CDR3 contains 13 residues. Germline V CDR1 and CDR2: GTSNPN, SVGIG (reference sequence). Written as DNA, the CDR3 is TGTGCCTGGAGTGGAGGTCACGGAGAGACCCAGTACTTC. Translated, it gives CAWSGGHGETQYF.

The count of this clone is one. The gene calls are TRBV11-2 and TRBJ2-3; D is undetermined. CDR1 is SGHAT and CDR2 is FQNNGV in the germline V gene. The V and J ends lost 5 bases and 1 base respectively, with 10 bases between them. There are 14 residues in the CDR3. The CDR3 bases are TGTGCCAGCAGCCCGGGTTTCGGCACAGATACGCAGTATTTT. This gives the protein CASSPGFGTDTQYF.

The chain employs TRBV5-1 and TRBJ2-1; perhaps TRBD1 as D (5 bases). Trimming left V 0 bases short and J 4 bases short, with 8 bases between. The CDR3 is 14 residues long. Germline loops: CDR1 SGHRS, CDR2 YFSETQ. Here the CDR3 DNA reads TGCGCCAGCAGCTTGGGACAGCTTTACAATGAGCAGTTCTTC. Protein: CASSLGQLYNEQFF.

This clone has only one observation. This chain uses TRBV2 with TRBJ2-1, with 12 bases aligning to TRBD2. Germline CDR1 SNHLY, CDR2 FYNNEI. The CDR3 runs 19 residues. Trimming took 0 bases from V and 6 from J; bases not matched to a gene: 12. The CDR3: CASSEAPGLAGGKRNEQFF. The CDR3 bases are TGTGCCAGCAGTGAAGCCCCCGGGCTAGCGGGGGGGAAACGCAATGAGCAGTTCTTC.

This clone was seen only a few times. The chain recombines TRBV4-1 with TRBJ2-6, with 7 bases matching TRBD1. V shed 4 bases and J 4 bases; nucleotides not matched to a gene: 13. Germline V gene lookup returns CDR1 MGHRA and CDR2 YSYEKL. The CDR3 is 18 residues long. This chain's CDR3 is CASSRSGVRGPGANVLTF. The CDR3 DNA reads as TGCGCCAGCAGCCGGAGTGGAGTTAGGGGGCCCGGGGCCAACGTCCTGACTTTC.

This chain links TRBV14 with TRBJ1-1, with a tentative D call TRBD1 (5 bases). Germline V gene data show CDR1 as SGHDN and CDR2 as FVKESK. The V gene lost 4 bases and the J gene lost 5 bases, with 17 bases spanning the gap. The CDR3 extends over 15 amino acids. CDR3 in DNA: TGTGCCAGCAGCCTCTTGGGGACTGGGGTAACTGAAGCTTTCTTT. It specifies CASSLLGTGVTEAFF.

The genes are TRBV15 and TRBJ2-2; the match to TRBD1 covers 8 bases. V was clipped by 8 bases and J by 4 bases; unmatched bases: 0. The CDR3 loop spans 12 amino acids. CDR1 is LNHNV, CDR2 YYDKDF, per germline (reference sequence). CDR3 in DNA: TGTGCCACCCAGGGGGCCACCGGGGAGCTGTTTTTT. This codes for CATQGATGELFF. Full variable domain (outside the CDR3, taken from reference TRBV15 and TRBJ2-2): DAMVIQNPRYQVTQFGKPVTLSCSQTLNHNVMYWYQQKSSQAPKLLFHYYDKDFNNEADTPDNFQSRRPNTSFCFLDIRSPGLGDTAMYLCATQGATGELFFGEGSRLTVL.

The CDR3 loop reads CASSDLGFTREAFF. CDR3 DNA sequence: TGTGCCAGCAGTGATCTGGGTTTTACCCGTGAAGCTTTCTTT. This rearrangement joins TRBV6-1 to TRBJ1-1; D remains unclear. In germline, CDR1 is MNHNS, CDR2 SASEGT. The CDR3 runs 14 residues. The ends were cut back, 3 bases at V and 7 bases at J, with 15 bases in the middle.

In regard to this clone: One end of the junction does not line up with germline, which may come from a read error. V usage is TRBV7-9 and J usage is TRBJ1-2; D gene unclear. CDR3 length: 12 amino acids. CDR1 and CDR2 (germline): SEHNR, FQNEAQ (reference sequence). Here the CDR3 reads CASSQGPPKGPF. CDR3 in DNA: TGTGCCAGCAGCCAAGGCCCCCCCAAGGGTCCCTTC.

The chain has TRBV7-9 and TRBJ1-1, with D possibly matching TRBD1 (5 bases). Germline V gene lookup returns CDR1 SEHNR and CDR2 FQNEAQ (reference sequence). V lost 1 base to trimming and J lost 3 bases, with 6 bases between them. CDR3 length equals 13 residues. The DNA for the CDR3 is TGTGCCAGCAGCTTAGGACAGTACACTGAAGCTTTCTTT. It encodes CASSLGQYTEAFF.